The subject of this entry is one T cell receptor beta chain. These data come from a study of T cell responses to AZD1222 COVID-19 vaccine. The protocol was immunoSEQ multiplex PCR, while the TCRdb copy is restricted to in-frame clones and leaves out a portion. The sample consists of roughly 99,000 clones, 91% of them appearing once. Trimming took 6 bases from V and 7 from J, leaving 4 bases between them. The germline gives CDR1 SNHLY, CDR2 FYNNEI. This CDR3 is 10 amino acids long. The V and J genes are TRBV2 and TRBJ2-1; the D is unclear. The sequencing here drew on peripheral blood, taken 28 days after the second AZD1222 dose. The receptor was isolated from an adult who received the AZD1222 COVID-19 vaccine. CDR3 protein: CASRWNEQFF. The CDR3 DNA reads as TGTGCCAGCAGGTGGAATGAGCAGTTCTTC.